Following are 2 T cell receptor beta chains from one sample sequenced in a study of blood T cell repertoires in COVID-19. The assay was immunoSEQ multiplex PCR, and TCRdb's table has in-frame clones only and misses some. The data contain approximately 70,000 clones, approximately 88% of them singletons. Sequencing input: peripheral blood. These receptors came from a woman aged 60-75 years with acute or convalescent COVID-19.

The chain recombines TRBV9 with TRBJ2-1; D perhaps matches TRBD2 (6 bases). The germline V gene has CDR1 SGDLS and CDR2 YYNGEE. V lost 2 bases to trimming and J lost 6 bases, with 30 bases between them. CDR3 length: 20 residues. CDR3 amino acids: CASSVLSRGSEGSISNEQFF. CDR3 nucleotides: TGTGCCAGCAGCGTTTTATCTCGGGGGAGTGAAGGGAGTATCAGCAATGAGCAGTTCTTC.

This clone was counted a few times. The V gene is TRBV4-3, the J gene TRBJ1-3; D gene ambiguous. V lost 0 bases to trimming and J lost 2 bases, with 8 bases between them. The CDR3 extends over 15 amino acids. Per the germline V gene, CDR1 is LGHNA and CDR2 is YSLEER. This chain's CDR3 is CASSQDNRAGNTIYF. The CDR3 bases are TGCGCCAGCAGCCAAGATAACAGAGCTGGAAACACCATATATTTT.